This TCR beta chain was sequenced in a study of shared clonotypes between healthy human individuals. Study in general: CD4 naive cells filled three plates per donor, CD4 memory three, CD8 naive two and CD8 memory one. Study results and limitations: As a rule, naive subsets had a larger estimated richness than memory subsets. With few donors, the genetic and exposure-history diversity represented was limited. Several donors had around 5.5% of their naive CD4 clonotypes in common.

To note about this clone: Its antigen remains unidentified.

TCRdb keeps only in-frame clones here, not all; method: immunoSEQ multiplex PCR. The sample consists of 2 million to 2.5 million clones, just over 90% of them appearing once. Germline V lookup: CDR1 SGHDT, CDR2 YYEEEE. This CDR3 is 17 amino acids long. V was trimmed by 0 bases and J by 9 bases, leaving 22 bases between them. The sequenced sample consisted of naive CD4+ T cells from PBMCs. Subset in this sample: CD45RA+ positively selected. This receptor was obtained from a man younger than 30 in good health. Some clones in this sample may be carry-over from other donors' samples. This chain links TRBV5-6 with TRBJ2-1; D gene ambiguous. CDR3 amino acids: CASSLAGPGSVWGEQFF. CDR3 nucleotide sequence: TGTGCCAGCAGCTTGGCCGGGCCAGGAAGTGTTTGGGGTGAGCAGTTCTTC.